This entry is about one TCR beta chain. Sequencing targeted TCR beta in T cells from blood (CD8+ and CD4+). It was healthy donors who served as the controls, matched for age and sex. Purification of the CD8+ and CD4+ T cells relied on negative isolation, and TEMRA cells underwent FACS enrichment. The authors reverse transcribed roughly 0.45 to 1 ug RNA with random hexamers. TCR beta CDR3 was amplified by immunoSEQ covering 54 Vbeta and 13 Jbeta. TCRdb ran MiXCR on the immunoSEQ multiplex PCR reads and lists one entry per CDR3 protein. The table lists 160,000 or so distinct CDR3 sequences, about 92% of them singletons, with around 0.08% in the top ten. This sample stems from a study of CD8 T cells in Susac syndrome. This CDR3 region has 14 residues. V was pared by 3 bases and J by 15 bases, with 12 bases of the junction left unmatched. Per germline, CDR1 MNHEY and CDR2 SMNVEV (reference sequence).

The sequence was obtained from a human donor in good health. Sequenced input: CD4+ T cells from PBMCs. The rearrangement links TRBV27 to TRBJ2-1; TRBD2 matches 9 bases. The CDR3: CASSFQINSGGAFF. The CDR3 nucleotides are TGTGCCAGCAGTTTCCAAATCAATAGCGGGGGAGCGTTCTTC.